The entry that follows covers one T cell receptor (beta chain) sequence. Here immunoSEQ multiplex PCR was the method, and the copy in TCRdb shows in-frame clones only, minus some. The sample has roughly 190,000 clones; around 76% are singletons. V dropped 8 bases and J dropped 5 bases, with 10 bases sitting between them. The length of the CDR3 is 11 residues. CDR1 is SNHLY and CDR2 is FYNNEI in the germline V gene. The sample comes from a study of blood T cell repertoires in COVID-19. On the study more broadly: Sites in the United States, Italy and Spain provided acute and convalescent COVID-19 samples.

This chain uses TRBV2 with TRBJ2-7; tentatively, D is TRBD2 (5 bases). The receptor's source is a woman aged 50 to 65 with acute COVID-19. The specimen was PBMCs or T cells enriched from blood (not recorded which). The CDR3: CASRERDEQYV. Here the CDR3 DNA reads TGTGCCAGCCGGGAACGGGACGAGCAGTACGTC.